This TCR beta chain was sequenced for a study of T cell responses to AZD1222 COVID-19 vaccine. General observations from the study: The study reported that nearly half of spike-specific TCRs target unmutated variant regions. Repertoire collection took place solely once the T cell response had peaked. Spike-specific TCR repertoires showed rising breadth and depth after two AZD1222 doses.

Trimming pared 2 bases from V and 0 bases from J, leaving 7 bases between. CDR3 length: 14 residues. CDR1 is LGHDT and CDR2 is YNNKEL in the germline V gene (reference sequence). Assay used: immunoSEQ multiplex PCR; TCRdb lists only in-frame clones, some missing. The sample shows roughly 110,000 clones, more than 65% of them seen only once. Worth noting for this clone: Its antigen is still unknown.

The rearrangement joins TRBV3-1 (or the pseudogene TRBV3-2) to TRBJ1-2; D is ambiguous. The sequenced sample was peripheral blood, obtained on day 0 of AZD1222 vaccination. The sequence derives from an adult in good health. The CDR3 DNA is TGTGCCAGCAGCCAATTCTTAGCTAACTATGGCTACACCTTC. Protein sequence: CASSQFLANYGYTF.